Presented here are 8 T cell receptor beta chains from one specimen sequenced in a study of Ad26.COV2.S vaccination and SARS-CoV-2 variants. Treatment denoted: about 20 received Ad26.COV2.S at low or high dose, single or two shots; several received placebo; per-sample allocation not given. Repertoires come from day 63 after the first vaccine or placebo injection. Generated by immunoSEQ multiplex PCR, the TCRdb table keeps only in-frame clones and is missing some. The data show roughly 300,000 clones, 85% to 90% seen once. The sample consisted of peripheral blood, taken in a trial of Ad26.COV2.S vaccine versus placebo. The receptors were sampled from a person aged 18-60 years who received the Ad26.COV2.S COVID-19 vaccine or a placebo.

The J gene is TRBJ1-5, the V gene TRBV6-1; a weak D match, TRBD1 (6 bases). V lost 4 bases to trimming and J lost 3 bases, with 10 bases between them. The germline V gene has CDR1 MNHNS and CDR2 SASEGT. The CDR3 totals 14 residues. The CDR3 DNA sequence: TGTGCCAGCAGTGTAGCAGGGGACAATCAGCCCCAGCATTTT. Encoded protein: CASSVAGDNQPQHF.

The genes are TRBV12-3 or TRBV12-4 and TRBJ1-1; D may be TRBD1 (5 bases). The CDR3 totals 12 residues. V was shortened by 2 bases and J by 11 bases, with 12 bases between the two germline ends. CDR3 nucleotides: TGTGCCAGCAGTTTATTTGCAGGGTCTGCTTTCTTT. It specifies CASSLFAGSAFF.

This clone was counted only a few times. The chain links TRBV5-4 to TRBJ2-2; 7 nucleotides agree with TRBD1. The germline V gene encodes CDR1 SGHNT and CDR2 YYREEE (reference sequence). This CDR3 comprises 15 residues. Trimming cost V 2 bases and J 4 bases; bases outside gene matches: 5. CDR3 in DNA: TGTGCCAGCAGCTTAGCGACAGGGATCACCGGGGAGCTGTTTTTT. Residues: CASSLATGITGELFF.

The V call is TRBV14, the J call TRBJ1-6; D is uncertain. There are 14 residues in the CDR3. Germline V gene lookup returns CDR1 SGHDN and CDR2 FVKESK. The V end was cut by 0 bases, the J end by 8 bases, with 8 bases between. The CDR3 coding sequence is TGTGCCAGCAGCCAAGAGGCAGTCTATTCACCCCTCCACTTT. Translating gives CASSQEAVYSPLHF.

The chain carries TRBV7-2 and TRBJ2-7; no firm D call. Trimming shortened V by 7 bases and J by 0 bases, and 13 bases separated the two germline ends. Per germline, CDR1 SGHTA and CDR2 FQGNSA. The CDR3 is 14 amino acids. The CDR3 protein is CASKPSFLSYEQYF. DNA of the CDR3: TGTGCCAGCAAACCCTCCTTTCTCTCCTACGAGCAGTACTTC.

The chain carries TRBV6-5 and TRBJ2-7; 8 nucleotides match TRBD1. V was clipped by 8 bases and J by 4 bases; unmatched bases: 10. The CDR3 covers 14 residues. Germline V gene sequence: CDR1 MNHEY, CDR2 SVGAGI. The CDR3 region has the DNA TGTGCCAGCGGACAACAGGGGGTCGGGTACGAGCAGTACTTC. It specifies CASGQQGVGYEQYF.

This clone was seen a few times. The chain combines TRBV5-4 with TRBJ2-5, with D possibly TRBD2 on 6 matching bases. Germline assignment: CDR1 SGHNT and CDR2 YYREEE (reference sequence). There are 14 residues in the CDR3. V gave up 4 bases and J gave up 4 bases, with 14 bases separating them. The CDR3 loop reads CASSTRTGGETQYF. CDR3 in DNA: TGTGCCAGCAGCACCCGGACCGGGGGAGAGACCCAGTACTTC.

CDR3 DNA: TGTGCCAGCAGTGAAGTGAAGAGGGGTGAAGCTTTCTTT. Translated: CASSEVKRGEAFF. V gene TRBV6-1 combines with J gene TRBJ1-1, with D possibly matching TRBD1 (5 bases). Germline V gene lookup returns CDR1 MNHNS and CDR2 SASEGT. The CDR3 contains 13 residues. V dropped 1 base and J dropped 7 bases, with 10 bases sitting between them.